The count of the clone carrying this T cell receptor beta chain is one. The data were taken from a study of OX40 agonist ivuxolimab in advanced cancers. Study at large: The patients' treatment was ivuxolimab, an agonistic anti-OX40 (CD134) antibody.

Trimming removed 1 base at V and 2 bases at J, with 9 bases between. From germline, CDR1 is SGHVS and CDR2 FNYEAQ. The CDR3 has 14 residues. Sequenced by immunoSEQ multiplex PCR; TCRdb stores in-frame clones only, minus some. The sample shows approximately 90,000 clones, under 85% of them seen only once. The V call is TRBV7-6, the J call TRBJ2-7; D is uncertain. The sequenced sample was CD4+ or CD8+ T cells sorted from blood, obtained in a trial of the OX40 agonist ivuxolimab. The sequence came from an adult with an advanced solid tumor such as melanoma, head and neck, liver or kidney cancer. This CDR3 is CASSLGSGTYEQYF. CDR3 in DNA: TGTGCCAGCAGCTTAGGTTCAGGAACCTACGAGCAGTACTTC.